The clone carrying this TCR beta chain was recorded at least ten times. What it recognizes is unknown. The record originates from a study of T cells in Graves' hyperthyroidism and ophthalmopathy. The CDR3 sequence is 12 residues long. With 1 base removed from V and 6 bases from J, the gap between germline ends came to 9 bases. Germline-derived CDR1 and CDR2 are SQVTM and ANQGSEA. Clinical symptoms, serum thyroxine and TRAb, thyroid ultrasound and orbital computed tomography were used for the diagnoses. Notes on the study in general: Most expanded thyroid clonotypes above 0.001 also appeared in blood.

TCR beta CDR3 regions were amplified from RNA transcripts. TCR CDR3 underwent first-round RT-PCR with the HTBI primer set. TCRdb used MiXCR to reprocess the multiplex PCR reads, holding one entry per CDR3 protein. The sample carries approximately 870,000 distinct CDR3 sequences, approximately 40% recorded once. Sequencing was performed on blood. The clonotype originates from a man aged 18 to 29 with Graves' hyperthyroidism. The chain carries TRBV29-1 and TRBJ1-2; D is undetermined. CDR3 in amino acids: CSVEGAGDGYTF. CDR3 coding DNA: TGCAGCGTTGAAGGGGCAGGAGATGGCTACACCTTC.